Described below is a single T cell receptor beta chain sequence and its context. This entry comes from a study of shared clonotypes between healthy human individuals. V lost 6 bases, J lost 0 bases, and 2 bases stayed unmatched. There are 14 residues in the CDR3. Germline loops: CDR1 SQVTM, CDR2 ANQGSEA. The assay was immunoSEQ multiplex PCR, and TCRdb's table has in-frame clones only and misses some. Of around 200,000 clones detected, about 68% appear once; the ten largest clones hold about 10%. Sequenced input: memory CD4+ T cells sorted from blood. Sample subset: CD45RA-negative fraction. The TCR was taken from a man aged 25-45 years in good health. The chain uses TRBV29-1 and TRBJ2-7, with 13 bases matching TRBD2. CDR3 DNA: TGCAGCGTCCGGACTAGCGGGAGCTCCTACGAGCAGTACTTC. As protein: CSVRTSGSSYEQYF.